This is a list of T cell receptor beta chains from one sample in a study of T cells in Graves' hyperthyroidism and ophthalmopathy. In TCRdb, the multiplex PCR reads were re-called with MiXCR into one record per CDR3 protein. The sample has approximately 600,000 distinct CDR3 sequences; around 15% are singletons. The sample comprised blood. The receptors derive from a woman in her twenties or thirties with Graves' hyperthyroidism. Each CDR3 is given with its conserved first and last residue. D genes are given only for firm matches. Expanded clones get a size class; other rows say once, few or many, or leave the size out.

D gene: .; V gene: TRBV27; clone size: .; J gene: TRBJ1-4; CDR3 DNA: TGTGCCAGCAGTTTATCGCCTTTTAATGAAAAACTGTTTTTT; CDR3 protein: CASSLSPFNEKLFF
D gene: .; V gene: TRBV29-1; clone size: .; J gene: TRBJ1-2; CDR3 DNA: TGCAGCGTTGTCGGTCGGCAGGGGAACGCGGATGGCTACACCTTC; CDR3 protein: CSVVGRQGNADGYTF
D gene: .; V gene: TRBV5-5; clone size: many; J gene: TRBJ2-1; CDR3 DNA: TGTGCCAGCAGCTTCTCCACTTACAATGAGCAGTTCTTC; CDR3 protein: CASSFSTYNEQFF
D gene: .; V gene: TRBV4-1; clone size: many; J gene: TRBJ1-2; CDR3 DNA: TGCGCCAGCAGCCAAGATGAGGGAAACTATGGCTACACCTTC; CDR3 protein: CASSQDEGNYGYTF
D gene: TRBD2; V gene: TRBV20-1; clone size: many; J gene: TRBJ2-3; CDR3 DNA: TGCAGTGCGCCGACTAGCGGGAGCCCAGATACGCAGTATTTT; CDR3 protein: CSAPTSGSPDTQYF
D gene: .; V gene: TRBV14; clone size: few; J gene: TRBJ2-2; CDR3 DNA: TGTGCCAGCAGCCAAGTAATGGGACACCTTCCCGGGGAGCTGTTTTTT; CDR3 protein: CASSQVMGHLPGELFF
D gene: .; V gene: TRBV30; clone size: many; J gene: TRBJ2-3; CDR3 DNA: TGTGCCTGGGGGGACACAGATACGCAGTATTTT; CDR3 protein: CAWGDTDTQYF
D gene: .; V gene: TRBV7-2; clone size: many; J gene: TRBJ1-4; CDR3 DNA: TGTGCCAGCAGCTCAAGACGTAATGAAAAACTGTTTTTT; CDR3 protein: CASSSRRNEKLFF
D gene: .; V gene: TRBV30; clone size: .; J gene: TRBJ1-2; CDR3 DNA: TGTGCCTGGAGTGTACCGGGACGGTATGGCTACACCTTC; CDR3 protein: CAWSVPGRYGYTF
D gene: .; V gene: TRBV20-1; clone size: .; J gene: TRBJ1-2; CDR3 DNA: TGCAGTGCCAACTTTAGGGAGGACTATGGCTACACCTTC; CDR3 protein: CSANFREDYGYTF
D gene: .; V gene: TRBV12-3/TRBV12-4; clone size: many; J gene: TRBJ2-1; CDR3 DNA: TGTGCCAGCAGTATCAACAGGGCTTACAATGAGCAGTTCTTC; CDR3 protein: CASSINRAYNEQFF
D gene: TRBD2; V gene: TRBV6-1; clone size: many; J gene: TRBJ2-7; CDR3 DNA: TGTGCCAGCAGTATATCTAGCGGGAGAACCCCCTACGAGCAGTACTTC; CDR3 protein: CASSISSGRTPYEQYF
D gene: TRBD2; V gene: TRBV12-3/TRBV12-4; clone size: many; J gene: TRBJ2-1; CDR3 DNA: TGTGCCAGCAGCTTAGGACTAGCGGACAATGAGCAGTTCTTC; CDR3 protein: CASSLGLADNEQFF
D gene: TRBD1; V gene: TRBV6-2/TRBV6-3; clone size: .; J gene: TRBJ1-4; CDR3 DNA: TGTGCCAGCAAAGGAAACAGGGGGGATGAAAAACTGTTTTTT; CDR3 protein: CASKGNRGDEKLFF
D gene: .; V gene: TRBV18; clone size: .; J gene: TRBJ1-3; CDR3 DNA: TGTGCCAGCTCACCTGGAACGGTACGACAGTCGCCTGGAAACACCATACATTTT; CDR3 protein: CASSPGTVRQSPGNTIHF
D gene: .; V gene: TRBV7-3; clone size: .; J gene: TRBJ2-2; CDR3 DNA: TGTGCCAGCAGCCCCATGGGCAGCGTCGGGGAGCTGTTTTTT; CDR3 protein: CASSPMGSVGELFF
D gene: TRBD1; V gene: TRBV5-1; clone size: .; J gene: TRBJ2-7; CDR3 DNA: TGCGCCAGCAGCGGATCCGGGACAGGGGGCGCGGGGCAGTACTTC; CDR3 protein: CASSGSGTGGAGQYF
D gene: TRBD1; V gene: TRBV5-6; clone size: few; J gene: TRBJ1-2; CDR3 DNA: TGTGCCAGCAGCTTTGGGACAGGTGGCTACACCTTC; CDR3 protein: CASSFGTGGYTF
D gene: .; V gene: TRBV28; clone size: many; J gene: TRBJ1-2; CDR3 DNA: TGTGCCAGCAGTTCCTCCAACACCGTTCGTAGCTATGGCTACACCTTC; CDR3 protein: CASSSSNTVRSYGYTF
D gene: TRBD1; V gene: TRBV27; clone size: .; J gene: TRBJ1-1; CDR3 DNA: TGTGCCAGCAGTGACAGGGGGATGAACACTGAAGCTTTCTTT; CDR3 protein: CASSDRGMNTEAFF
D gene: TRBD2; V gene: TRBV7-2; clone size: .; J gene: TRBJ2-5; CDR3 DNA: TGTGCCAGCAGCTTCGGGGGGGAGAGAGAGACCCAGTACTTC; CDR3 protein: CASSFGGERETQYF
D gene: TRBD2; V gene: TRBV20-1; clone size: many; J gene: TRBJ2-7; CDR3 DNA: TGCAGTGCTAGAAAAGCGGGGCACTACGAGCAGTACTTC; CDR3 protein: CSARKAGHYEQYF
D gene: .; V gene: TRBV19; clone size: .; J gene: TRBJ2-7; CDR3 DNA: TGTGCCAGTAGTATTGACGTGGCGAGGGGATGCTACGAGCAGTACTTC; CDR3 protein: CASSIDVARGCYEQYF
D gene: TRBD2; V gene: TRBV20-1; clone size: many; J gene: TRBJ2-3; CDR3 DNA: TGCAGTGCGGGTGGAGGCGGGAGCATTTTCACAGATACGCAGTATTTT; CDR3 protein: CSAGGGGSIFTDTQYF
D gene: .; V gene: TRBV20-1; clone size: many; J gene: TRBJ1-6; CDR3 DNA: TGCAGTGCTAGAGATCTTTCACCCCTCCACTTT; CDR3 protein: CSARDLSPLHF
D gene: TRBD2; V gene: TRBV20-1; clone size: .; J gene: TRBJ2-2; CDR3 DNA: TGCAGTTCACTAGCGGTGAACACCGGGGAGCTGTTTTTT; CDR3 protein: CSSLAVNTGELFF
D gene: TRBD1; V gene: TRBV7-2; clone size: many; J gene: TRBJ2-7; CDR3 DNA: TGTGCCAGCAGCTTGGGCTCGGGACAGGGCGGCTGGTACGAGCAGTACTTC; CDR3 protein: CASSLGSGQGGWYEQYF
D gene: .; V gene: TRBV2; clone size: many; J gene: TRBJ1-2; CDR3 DNA: TGTGCCAGCAGTGACAGGGGCCTACTTGGCTACACCTTC; CDR3 protein: CASSDRGLLGYTF
D gene: .; V gene: TRBV28; clone size: .; J gene: TRBJ1-5; CDR3 DNA: TGTGCCAGCAGTTTACCGAGGCAGGCGGATCAGCCCCAGCATTTT; CDR3 protein: CASSLPRQADQPQHF
D gene: .; V gene: TRBV27; clone size: many; J gene: TRBJ2-7; CDR3 DNA: TGTGCCAGCAGCTCAATACTGAACAGGGACGGGCCCTACGAGCAGTACTTC; CDR3 protein: CASSSILNRDGPYEQYF
D gene: .; V gene: TRBV29-1; clone size: .; J gene: TRBJ1-1; CDR3 DNA: TGCAGCGTCCCAGCGAACACTGAAGCTTTCTTT; CDR3 protein: CSVPANTEAFF
D gene: .; V gene: TRBV12-5; clone size: .; J gene: TRBJ1-2; CDR3 DNA: TGTGCTAGTGGTACGGACACGAGGTGGGATGGCTACACCTTC; CDR3 protein: CASGTDTRWDGYTF
D gene: TRBD2; V gene: TRBV20-1; clone size: .; J gene: TRBJ2-1; CDR3 DNA: TGCAGTGCCACGACTAGCGGGAGGAGACAGGAGCAGTTCTTC; CDR3 protein: CSATTSGRRQEQFF
D gene: TRBD1; V gene: TRBV30; clone size: few; J gene: TRBJ2-1; CDR3 DNA: TGTGCCTGGGTGGACAGGAGCTCCTACAATGAGCAGTTCTTC; CDR3 protein: CAWVDRSSYNEQFF
D gene: TRBD1; V gene: TRBV12-5; clone size: .; J gene: TRBJ2-3; CDR3 DNA: TGTGCTAGTGGTTTGTCCCTTATGGGACAGGGAAGGGGCACAGATACGCAGTATTTT; CDR3 protein: CASGLSLMGQGRGTDTQYF
D gene: .; V gene: TRBV3-1; clone size: many; J gene: TRBJ2-1; CDR3 DNA: TGTGCCAGCAGCCAAGAGGACAACAGGCAGTTCTTC; CDR3 protein: CASSQEDNRQFF
D gene: .; V gene: TRBV20-1; clone size: many; J gene: TRBJ2-7; CDR3 DNA: TGCAGTGCCCTAGGGAGCTACGAGCAGTACTTC; CDR3 protein: CSALGSYEQYF
D gene: TRBD2; V gene: TRBV6-1; clone size: many; J gene: TRBJ2-1; CDR3 DNA: TGTGCCAGCAGCGGGACTAGCGAGTACAATGAGCAGTTCTTC; CDR3 protein: CASSGTSEYNEQFF
D gene: TRBD2; V gene: TRBV20-1; clone size: few; J gene: TRBJ2-5; CDR3 DNA: TGCAGTGCTCCTTTAGCGGGAGCCGGTGAGACCCAGTACTTC; CDR3 protein: CSAPLAGAGETQYF
D gene: .; V gene: TRBV18; clone size: few; J gene: TRBJ2-7; CDR3 DNA: TGTGCCAGCTCACCAACCTACGCAAAGGGCGAGCAGTACTTC; CDR3 protein: CASSPTYAKGEQYF
D gene: .; V gene: TRBV19; clone size: few; J gene: TRBJ1-5; CDR3 DNA: TGTGCCAGTAGTATAGACGTTGGGAGCTCAAGTAATCAGCCCCAGCATTTT; CDR3 protein: CASSIDVGSSSNQPQHF
D gene: .; V gene: TRBV15; clone size: .; J gene: TRBJ1-6; CDR3 DNA: TGTGCCACCAGCAGTCTTTTGAATTCACCCCTCCACTTT; CDR3 protein: CATSSLLNSPLHF
D gene: TRBD1; V gene: TRBV18; clone size: few; J gene: TRBJ2-2; CDR3 DNA: TGTGCCAGCTCACCGTTGACAGGGGGCACCGGGGAGCTGTTTTTT; CDR3 protein: CASSPLTGGTGELFF
D gene: TRBD2; V gene: TRBV7-8; clone size: many; J gene: TRBJ2-7; CDR3 DNA: TGTGCCAGCAGCCTACGCCTGGCTAGCGGGAGCTTCTACGAGCAGTACTTC; CDR3 protein: CASSLRLASGSFYEQYF
D gene: .; V gene: TRBV6-1; clone size: many; J gene: TRBJ2-1; CDR3 DNA: TGTGCCAGCACTACCGGGAACTGCAATGAGCAGTTCTTC; CDR3 protein: CASTTGNCNEQFF
D gene: TRBD2; V gene: TRBV11-1; clone size: few; J gene: TRBJ2-5; CDR3 DNA: TGTGCCAGCAGCTCCTTTATTAGCGGGAGAGGGCAAGAGACCCAGTACTTC; CDR3 protein: CASSSFISGRGQETQYF
D gene: TRBD1; V gene: TRBV6-5; clone size: few; J gene: TRBJ1-3; CDR3 DNA: TGTGCCAGCAGTTCCCCGACCGGGACAGGGTTTTTACGCTCTGGAAACACCATATATTTT; CDR3 protein: CASSSPTGTGFLRSGNTIYF
D gene: .; V gene: TRBV6-1; clone size: .; J gene: TRBJ1-6; CDR3 DNA: TGTGCCAGCAGCATACGCCGGACAGCCTATAATTCACCCCTCCACTTT; CDR3 protein: CASSIRRTAYNSPLHF
D gene: .; V gene: TRBV20-1; clone size: few; J gene: TRBJ1-1; CDR3 DNA: TGCAGTGCTAGAGATAGCTACACTGAAGCTTTCTTT; CDR3 protein: CSARDSYTEAFF
D gene: .; V gene: TRBV7-9; clone size: many; J gene: TRBJ2-5; CDR3 DNA: TGTGCCAGCAGCTCCCCCCCCAGGGGCGGTATCGAGACCCAGTACTTC; CDR3 protein: CASSSPPRGGIETQYF
D gene: .; V gene: TRBV4-3; clone size: few; J gene: TRBJ2-3; CDR3 DNA: TGCGCCAGCAGCCAAGATTGGGCTCGCGCAGATACGCAGTATTTT; CDR3 protein: CASSQDWARADTQYF
D gene: .; V gene: TRBV20-1; clone size: many; J gene: TRBJ2-1; CDR3 DNA: TGCAGTGCTAGGTCGCTCAGAAACCATTACAATGAGCAGTTCTTC; CDR3 protein: CSARSLRNHYNEQFF
D gene: TRBD1; V gene: TRBV18; clone size: many; J gene: TRBJ1-5; CDR3 DNA: TGTGCCAGCTCACCCCAGGGGGCCTTAAATCAGCCCCAGCATTTT; CDR3 protein: CASSPQGALNQPQHF
D gene: .; V gene: TRBV5-5; clone size: many; J gene: TRBJ2-1; CDR3 DNA: TGTGCCAGCAGCGCTGGCCCTAGCTCCTACAATGAGCAGTTCTTC; CDR3 protein: CASSAGPSSYNEQFF
D gene: TRBD2; V gene: TRBV19; clone size: .; J gene: TRBJ2-2; CDR3 DNA: TGTGCCAGTAGTATCGGGACTAGCGGGACCGGGGAGCTGTTTTTT; CDR3 protein: CASSIGTSGTGELFF
D gene: TRBD2; V gene: TRBV2; clone size: many; J gene: TRBJ2-2; CDR3 DNA: TGTGCCTCGGGGGGGGACTCCCACACCGGGGAGCTGTTTTTT; CDR3 protein: CASGGDSHTGELFF
D gene: TRBD2; V gene: TRBV20-1; clone size: many; J gene: TRBJ2-7; CDR3 DNA: TGCAGTGCTAGGGCGAGCGGGAGGGACTACGAGCAGTACTTC; CDR3 protein: CSARASGRDYEQYF
D gene: .; V gene: TRBV29-1; clone size: .; J gene: TRBJ2-2; CDR3 DNA: TGCAGCGTTCGGGAGTCCGTTAACACCGGGGAGCTGTTTTTT; CDR3 protein: CSVRESVNTGELFF
D gene: TRBD1; V gene: TRBV19; clone size: .; J gene: TRBJ1-5; CDR3 DNA: TGTGCCAGTAGTACTACCGGGACAGGGAACTCCCAGCATTTT; CDR3 protein: CASSTTGTGNSQHF